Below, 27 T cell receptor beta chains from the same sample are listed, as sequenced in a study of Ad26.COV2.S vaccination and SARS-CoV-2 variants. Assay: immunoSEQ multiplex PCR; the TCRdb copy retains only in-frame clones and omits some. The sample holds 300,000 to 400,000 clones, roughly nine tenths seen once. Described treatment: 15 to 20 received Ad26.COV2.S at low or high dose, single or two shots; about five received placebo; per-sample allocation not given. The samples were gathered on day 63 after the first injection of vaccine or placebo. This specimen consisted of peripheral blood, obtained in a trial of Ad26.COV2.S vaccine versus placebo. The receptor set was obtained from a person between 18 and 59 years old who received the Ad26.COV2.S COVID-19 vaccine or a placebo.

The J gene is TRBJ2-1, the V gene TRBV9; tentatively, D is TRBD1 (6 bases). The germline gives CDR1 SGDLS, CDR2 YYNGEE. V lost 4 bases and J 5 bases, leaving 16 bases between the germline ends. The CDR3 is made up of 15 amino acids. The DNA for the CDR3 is TGTGCCAGCAGCCTTAGTGGGGGCGCGGACAATGAGCAGTTCTTC. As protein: CASSLSGGADNEQFF.

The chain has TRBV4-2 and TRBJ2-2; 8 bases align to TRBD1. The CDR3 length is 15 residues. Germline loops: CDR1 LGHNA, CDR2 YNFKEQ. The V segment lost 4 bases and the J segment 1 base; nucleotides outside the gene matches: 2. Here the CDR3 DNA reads TGTGCCAGCAGCCCCGGGACAGGGAACACCGGGGAGCTGTTTTTT. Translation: CASSPGTGNTGELFF.

The CDR3 sequence: CASSIQGEDTDTQYF. CDR3 DNA: TGTGCCAGCAGTATACAGGGGGAGGACACAGATACGCAGTATTTT. The V and J genes are TRBV6-4 and TRBJ2-3, with 8 positions matching TRBD1. This CDR3 spans 15 amino acids. The germline V gene encodes CDR1 MRHNA and CDR2 SNTAGT. The junction had 6 bases not matched to a gene; V was cut back by 5 bases and J by 2 bases.

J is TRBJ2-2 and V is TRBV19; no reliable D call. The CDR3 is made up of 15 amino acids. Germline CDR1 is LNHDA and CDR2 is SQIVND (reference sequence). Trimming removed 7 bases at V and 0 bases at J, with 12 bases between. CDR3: CASNPGETNTGELFF. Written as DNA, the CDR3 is TGTGCCAGTAACCCAGGCGAGACGAACACCGGGGAGCTGTTTTTT.

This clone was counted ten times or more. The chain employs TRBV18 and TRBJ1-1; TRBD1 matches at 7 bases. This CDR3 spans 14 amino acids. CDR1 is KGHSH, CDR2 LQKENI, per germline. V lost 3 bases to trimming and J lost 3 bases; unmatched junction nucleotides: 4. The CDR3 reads CASSPRQGDTEAFF. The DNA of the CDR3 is TGTGCCAGCTCACCCAGACAGGGCGACACTGAAGCTTTCTTT.

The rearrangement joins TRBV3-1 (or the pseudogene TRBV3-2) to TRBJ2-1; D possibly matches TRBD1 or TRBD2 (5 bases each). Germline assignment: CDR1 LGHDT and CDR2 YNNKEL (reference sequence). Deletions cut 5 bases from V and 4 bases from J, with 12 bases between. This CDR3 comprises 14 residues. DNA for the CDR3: TGTGCCAGCAGCTTACGGGGCCAATACAATGAGCAGTTCTTC. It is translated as CASSLRGQYNEQFF.

CDR3 loop: CASSGGYNEQFF. The DNA of the CDR3 is TGTGCCAGTAGTGGCGGGTACAATGAGCAGTTCTTC. V gene TRBV19 combines with J gene TRBJ2-1; tentative D call: TRBD2 (5 bases). Trimming removed 5 bases at V and 4 bases at J, with 6 bases between. The CDR3 length is 12 residues. The germline V gene encodes CDR1 LNHDA and CDR2 SQIVND (reference sequence).

CDR3 coding DNA: TGTGCCAGCAGCTCAGGCGGGGGGAGCTATGGCTACACCTTC. Translating gives CASSSGGGSYGYTF. The rearrangement links TRBV7-8 to TRBJ1-2, with D perhaps matching TRBD1 (5 bases). Trimming shortened V by 4 bases and J by 4 bases, and 13 bases separated the two germline ends. Per germline, CDR1 SGHVS and CDR2 FQNEAQ. The CDR3 covers 14 residues.

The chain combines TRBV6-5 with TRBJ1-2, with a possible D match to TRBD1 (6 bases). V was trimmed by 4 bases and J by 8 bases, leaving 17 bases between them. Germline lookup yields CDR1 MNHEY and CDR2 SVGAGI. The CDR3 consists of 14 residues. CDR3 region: CASSSRRDIYGYTF. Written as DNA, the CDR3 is TGTGCCAGCAGTTCCAGGAGGGACATCTACGGCTACACCTTC.

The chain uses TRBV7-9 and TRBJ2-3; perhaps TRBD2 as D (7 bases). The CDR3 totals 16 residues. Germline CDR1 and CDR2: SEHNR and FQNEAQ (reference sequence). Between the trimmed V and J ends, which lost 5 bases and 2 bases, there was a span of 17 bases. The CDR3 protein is CASSRTRGALTDTQYF. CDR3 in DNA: TGTGCCAGCAGCCGGACCCGGGGGGCCCTCACAGATACGCAGTATTTT. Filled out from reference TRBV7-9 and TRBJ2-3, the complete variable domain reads DTGVSQNPRHKITKRGQNVTFRCDPISEHNRLYWYRQTLGQGPEFLTYFQNEAQLEKSRLLSDRFSAERPKGSFSTLEIQRTEQGDSAMYLCASSRTRGALTDTQYFGPGTRLTVL.

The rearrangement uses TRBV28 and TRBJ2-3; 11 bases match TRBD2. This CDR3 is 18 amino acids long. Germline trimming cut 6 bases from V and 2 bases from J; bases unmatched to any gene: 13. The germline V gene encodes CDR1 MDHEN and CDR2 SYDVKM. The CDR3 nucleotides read TGTGCCAGCAGAAGGAACAGACTAGCGGGAAGATCCACAGATACGCAGTATTTT. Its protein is CASRRNRLAGRSTDTQYF. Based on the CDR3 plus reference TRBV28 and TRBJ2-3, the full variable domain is DVKVTQSSRYLVKRTGEKVFLECVQDMDHENMFWYRQDPGLGLRLIYFSYDVKMKEKGDIPEGYSVSREKKERFSLILESASTNQTSMYLCASRRNRLAGRSTDTQYFGPGTRLTVL.

CDR3 DNA: TGCGCCAGCAGCTTGATGGAAATCACAGATACGCAGTATTTT. Residues: CASSLMEITDTQYF. This chain links TRBV5-1 with TRBJ2-3; no definite D call. Trimming left V 1 base short and J 2 bases short, with 8 bases between. The CDR3 covers 14 residues. Per the germline V gene, CDR1 is SGHRS and CDR2 is YFSETQ. Based on the CDR3 plus reference TRBV5-1 and TRBJ2-3, the full variable domain is KAGVTQTPRYLIKTRGQQVTLSCSPISGHRSVSWYQQTPGQGLQFLFEYFSETQRNKGNFPGRFSGRQFSNSRSEMNVSTLELGDSALYLCASSLMEITDTQYFGPGTRLTVL.

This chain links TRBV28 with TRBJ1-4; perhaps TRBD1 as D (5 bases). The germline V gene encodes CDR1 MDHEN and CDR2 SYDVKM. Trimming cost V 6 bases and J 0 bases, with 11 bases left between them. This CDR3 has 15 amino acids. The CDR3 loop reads CASRRVGATNEKLFF. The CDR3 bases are TGTGCCAGCAGAAGAGTGGGGGCAACTAATGAAAAACTGTTTTTT.

The CDR3 nucleotides read TGTGCCAGCAGTGACGGCTTGAATAACAATGAGCAGTTCTTC. It codes for CASSDGLNNNEQFF. The genes are TRBV2 and TRBJ2-1; D gene uncertain. The CDR3 is 14 amino acids. The V gene lost 3 bases and the J gene lost 5 bases, with 11 bases spanning the gap. From germline, CDR1 is SNHLY and CDR2 FYNNEI.

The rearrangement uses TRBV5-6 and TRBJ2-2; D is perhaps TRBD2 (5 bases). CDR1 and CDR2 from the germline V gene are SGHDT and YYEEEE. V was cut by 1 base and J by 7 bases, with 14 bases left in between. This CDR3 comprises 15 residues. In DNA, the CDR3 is TGTGCCAGCAGCTTGTTCGGGGTTTGGGGCGGGGAGCTGTTTTTT. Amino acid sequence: CASSLFGVWGGELFF.

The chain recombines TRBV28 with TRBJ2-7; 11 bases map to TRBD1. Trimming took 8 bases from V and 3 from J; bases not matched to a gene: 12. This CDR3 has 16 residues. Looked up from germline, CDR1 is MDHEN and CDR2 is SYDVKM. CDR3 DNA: TGTGCCAGCCGTAGGACAGGGGGCCTGATTCGCTACGAGCAGTACTTC. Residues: CASRRTGGLIRYEQYF.

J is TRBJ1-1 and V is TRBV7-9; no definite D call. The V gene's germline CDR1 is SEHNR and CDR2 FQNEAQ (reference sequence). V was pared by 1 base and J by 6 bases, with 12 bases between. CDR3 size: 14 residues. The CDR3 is CASSLGNAFAEAFF. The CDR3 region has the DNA TGTGCCAGCAGCTTAGGGAACGCTTTCGCTGAAGCTTTCTTT.

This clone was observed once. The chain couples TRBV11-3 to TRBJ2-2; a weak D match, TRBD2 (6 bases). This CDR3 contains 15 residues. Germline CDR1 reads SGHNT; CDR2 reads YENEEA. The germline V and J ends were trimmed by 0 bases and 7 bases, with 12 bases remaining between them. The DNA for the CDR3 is TGTGCCAGCAGCTTAGAAGGTCGGGGGATCGGGGAGCTGTTTTTT. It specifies CASSLEGRGIGELFF.

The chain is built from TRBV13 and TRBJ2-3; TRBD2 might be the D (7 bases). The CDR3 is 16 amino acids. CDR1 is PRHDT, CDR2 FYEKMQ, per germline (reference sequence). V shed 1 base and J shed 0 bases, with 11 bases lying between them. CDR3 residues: CASSLVAGASTDTQYF. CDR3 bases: TGTGCCAGCAGCTTAGTCGCGGGGGCAAGCACAGATACGCAGTATTTT.

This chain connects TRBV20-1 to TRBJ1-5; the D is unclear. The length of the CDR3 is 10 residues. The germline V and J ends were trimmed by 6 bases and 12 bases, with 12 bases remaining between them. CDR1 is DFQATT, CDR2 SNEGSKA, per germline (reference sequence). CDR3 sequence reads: CSALVGVQHF. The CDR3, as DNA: TGCAGTGCCCTCGTCGGGGTCCAGCATTTT.

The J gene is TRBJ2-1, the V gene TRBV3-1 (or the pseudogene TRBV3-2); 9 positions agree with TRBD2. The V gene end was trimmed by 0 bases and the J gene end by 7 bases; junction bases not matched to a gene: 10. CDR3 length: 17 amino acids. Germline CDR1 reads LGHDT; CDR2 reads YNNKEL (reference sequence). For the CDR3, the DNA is TGTGCCAGCAGCCAAGATGAGGGCGGGGGGGCCGAAAATGAGCAGTTCTTC. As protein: CASSQDEGGGAENEQFF.

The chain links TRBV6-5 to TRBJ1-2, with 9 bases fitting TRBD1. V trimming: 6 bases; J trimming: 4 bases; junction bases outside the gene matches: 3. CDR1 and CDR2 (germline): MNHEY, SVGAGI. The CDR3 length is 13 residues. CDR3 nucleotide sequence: TGTGCCAGCAGGGGACAGGGAGTCTATGGCTACACCTTC. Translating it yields CASRGQGVYGYTF.

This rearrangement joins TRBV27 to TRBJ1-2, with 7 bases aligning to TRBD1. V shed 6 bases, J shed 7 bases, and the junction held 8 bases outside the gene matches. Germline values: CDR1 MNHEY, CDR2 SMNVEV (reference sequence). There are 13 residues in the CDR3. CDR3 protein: CASRGEGAVGYTF. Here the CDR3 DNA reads TGTGCCAGCAGGGGAGAGGGGGCGGTTGGCTACACCTTC.

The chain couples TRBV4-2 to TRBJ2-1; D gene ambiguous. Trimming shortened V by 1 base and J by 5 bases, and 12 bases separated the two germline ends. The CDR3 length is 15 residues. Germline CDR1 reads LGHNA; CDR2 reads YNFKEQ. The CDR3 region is CASSQVTGSHNEQFF. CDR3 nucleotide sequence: TGTGCCAGCAGCCAAGTGACGGGTTCCCACAATGAGCAGTTCTTC.

CDR3 amino acids: CASSPNPYPDTDTQYF. The CDR3 DNA sequence: TGTGCCAGCAGCCCAAATCCCTACCCTGACACAGATACGCAGTATTTT. The V gene is TRBV7-2, the J gene TRBJ2-3, with no clear D. Germline V CDR1 and CDR2: SGHTA, FQGNSA. V lost 5 bases and J lost 2, with 17 bases in between. The CDR3 is 16 residues long.

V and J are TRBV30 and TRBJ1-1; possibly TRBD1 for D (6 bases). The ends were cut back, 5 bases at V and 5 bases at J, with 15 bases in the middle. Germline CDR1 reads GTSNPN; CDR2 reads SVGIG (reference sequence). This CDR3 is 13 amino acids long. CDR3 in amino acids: CAWRLQGGTEAFF. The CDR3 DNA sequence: TGTGCCTGGCGCCTACAGGGAGGAACTGAAGCTTTCTTT. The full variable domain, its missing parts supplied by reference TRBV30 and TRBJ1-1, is SQTIHQWPATLVQPVGSPLSLECTVEGTSNPNLYWYRQAAGRGLQLLFYSVGIGQISSEVPQNLSASRPQDRQFILSSKKLLLSDSGFYLCAWRLQGGTEAFFGQGTRLTVV.

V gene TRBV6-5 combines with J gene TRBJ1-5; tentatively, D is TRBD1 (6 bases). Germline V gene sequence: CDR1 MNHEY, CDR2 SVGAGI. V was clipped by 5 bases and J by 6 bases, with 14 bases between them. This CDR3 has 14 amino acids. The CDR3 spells CASSLRGAGQPQHF. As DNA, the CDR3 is TGTGCCAGCAGTCTCCGGGGGGCGGGTCAGCCCCAGCATTTT.